The 5 T cell receptor beta chains given below trace back to one sample, sequenced in a study of OX40 agonist ivuxolimab in advanced cancers. Some clones are missing from TCRdb's copy, which holds only in-frame ones; the method was immunoSEQ multiplex PCR. The sample holds approximately 68,000 clones, less than 90% seen once. Specimen: CD4+ or CD8+ T cells sorted from blood, collected in a trial of the OX40 agonist ivuxolimab. The receptors come from an adult with an advanced solid tumor such as melanoma, head and neck, liver or kidney cancer.

The V and J genes are TRBV6-6 and TRBJ1-1, with D possibly TRBD1 on 6 matching bases. V lost 7 bases and J lost 1, with 16 bases in between. The CDR3 sequence is 15 residues long. Germline-derived CDR1 and CDR2 are MNHNY and SVGAGI (reference sequence). Written as DNA, the CDR3 is TGTGCCAGCATCCTACAGGGTCTAGGGAACACTGAAGCTTTCTTT. It codes for CASILQGLGNTEAFF.

This clone was detected a few times. The V gene is TRBV11-2, the J gene TRBJ1-1; possible D gene TRBD1, 5 bases. This CDR3 contains 14 residues. V lost 1 base and J 1 base, leaving 7 bases between the germline ends. In germline, CDR1 is SGHAT, CDR2 FQNNGV. CDR3: CASSLAGQNTEAFF. DNA for the CDR3: TGTGCCAGCAGCTTAGCCGGACAGAACACTGAAGCTTTCTTT.

The CDR3 bases are TGTGCCAGCAGTTCTCGACAGGGTAGCAATCAGCCCCAGCATTTT. Its protein product is CASSSRQGSNQPQHF. The chain links TRBV28 to TRBJ1-5; 7 bases fit TRBD1. The CDR3 sequence is 15 residues long. V shed 4 bases and J 0 bases; nucleotides not matched to a gene: 3. Germline V gives CDR1 MDHEN, CDR2 SYDVKM. The full variable domain, completed using reference TRBV28 and TRBJ1-5, is DVKVTQSSRYLVKRTGEKVFLECVQDMDHENMFWYRQDPGLGLRLIYFSYDVKMKEKGDIPEGYSVSREKKERFSLILESASTNQTSMYLCASSSRQGSNQPQHFGDGTRLSIL.

This sequence joins TRBV29-1 and TRBJ1-5; no clear D gene. The CDR3 is 13 residues long. Germline assignment: CDR1 SQVTM and CDR2 ANQGSEA. V was cut by 5 bases and J by 5 bases, with 13 bases left in between. This CDR3 reads CSVLESGDQPQHF. The CDR3 DNA is TGCAGCGTTCTCGAGTCGGGAGATCAGCCCCAGCATTTT.

This chain joins TRBV5-3 and TRBJ2-5, with 7 bases aligning to TRBD2. The DNA end lines up better with TRBJ2-7; the J call may be wrong. TRBV5-3 is an ORF, and what it does is uncertain. This CDR3 has 17 amino acids. CDR3 loop: CARSLIKAGAVGHEQYF. CDR3 coding DNA: TGTGCCAGAAGCTTGATTAAGGCGGGAGCCGTGGGTCACGAGCAGTACTTC.